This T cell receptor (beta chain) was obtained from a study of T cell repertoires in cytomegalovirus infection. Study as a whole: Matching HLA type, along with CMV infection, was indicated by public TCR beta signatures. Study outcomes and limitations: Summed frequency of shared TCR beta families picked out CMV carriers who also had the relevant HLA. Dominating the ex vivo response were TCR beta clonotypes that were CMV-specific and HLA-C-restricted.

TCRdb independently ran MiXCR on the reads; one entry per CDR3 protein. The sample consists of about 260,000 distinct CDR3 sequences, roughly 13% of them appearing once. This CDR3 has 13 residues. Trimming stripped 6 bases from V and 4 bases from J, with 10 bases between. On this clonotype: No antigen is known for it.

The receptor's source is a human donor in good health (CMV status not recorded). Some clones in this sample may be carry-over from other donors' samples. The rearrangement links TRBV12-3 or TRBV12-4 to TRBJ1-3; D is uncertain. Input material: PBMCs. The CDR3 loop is CASSSSWGNTIYF. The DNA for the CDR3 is TGTGCCAGCAGCTCGTCCTGGGGAAACACCATATATTTT.